The TCR beta chain described here comes from a study of early T cells in non-severe SARS-CoV-2 infection (dated by TCRdb to 2020 to 2023). As for the study more broadly: Because TCR sequencing was done on bulk RNA from unsorted whole blood, the alpha and beta chains could not be paired. Beyond this particular receptor, the publication reports: VDJdb matching was skewed toward anti-spike CD8 responses and likely underestimated virus-specific expansions by missing private and CD4 specificities.

Libraries were prepared through 5' RACE. The listed sequencing device is NextSeq 500. Unique molecular identifiers were attached to individual cDNA molecules in the TCR library protocol so that sequencing error and PCR bias could be corrected. Both TCR alpha and beta chains were sequenced, and tight co-correlation was observed between alpha and beta sequence abundances in each sample. Under the source paper's analysis protocol: Decombinator V4 was used to perform V gene, J gene and CDR3 annotation of TCR sequences. TCRs were defined as expanded if a significant change between any two time points was detected under a Poisson model with p below 0.0001. Abundances of TCRs were expressed as counts per million after normalisation to the total number of TCRs sequenced in each sample. VDJdb, accessed on 1 November 2021, was searched for TCRs annotated for CMV, EBV and SARS-CoV-2, and TCRs annotated for more than one antigen were excluded. The raw public reads went through TCRdb reprocessing: fastp at Q25, MiXCR clone calling, in-frame beta chains kept. Rows matching on CDR3 protein sequence are summarized as one entry with the most common DNA and genes. The V and J calls were not made by the authors but by TCRdb's processing. The sample profile shows tens of thousands of distinct CDR3 sequences; about 5% of them were found once. The ten most abundant clones make up roughly 4.5% of the sample.

In this sample, this clonotype turned up many times. Its antigen remains undetermined. Base qualities are not provided; no much larger clone lies one nucleotide away. A case-control design nested within a healthcare worker cohort in London, UK, was used, with weekly nasopharyngeal swab PCR tests and blood sampling performed. Healthcare workers were enrolled in the week of the UK lockdown, from 23 to 31 March 2020, and were followed every week for up to roughly 16 weeks. Material for sequencing was whole blood. This clonotype was sampled from an adult who was a healthcare worker with PCR-confirmed SARS-CoV-2 infection or an uninfected control (not recorded which).

The CDR3 protein: CASSYSGVAGGPYNEQFF. The bases read TGTGCCAGCAGTTACTCGGGAGTAGCGGGGGGGCCCTACAATGAGCAGTTCTTC. The V and J segments used are TRBV6-2 or TRBV6-3 and TRBJ2-1; the central 11 bases match TRBD2. CDR1 MNHEY and CDR2 SVGEGT were looked up in the germline V gene. Trimmed from V: 0 bases; trimmed from J: 2 bases; junction bases lacking a gene match: 6. The CDR3 sequence holds 18 residues, the cysteine and phenylalanine included. The read is trimmed to its CDR3 DNA, 54 bases read in frame from base 1.